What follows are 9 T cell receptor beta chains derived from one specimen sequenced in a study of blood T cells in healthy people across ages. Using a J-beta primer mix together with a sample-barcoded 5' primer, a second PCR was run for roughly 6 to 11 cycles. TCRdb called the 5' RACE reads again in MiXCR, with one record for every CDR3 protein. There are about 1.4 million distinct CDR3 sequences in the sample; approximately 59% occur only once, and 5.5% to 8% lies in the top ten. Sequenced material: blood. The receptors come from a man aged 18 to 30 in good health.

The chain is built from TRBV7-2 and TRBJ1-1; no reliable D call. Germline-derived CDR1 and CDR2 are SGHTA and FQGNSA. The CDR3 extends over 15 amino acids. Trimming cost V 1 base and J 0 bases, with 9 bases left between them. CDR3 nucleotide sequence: TGTGCCAGCAGCTTAGAGGCCAAGATGAACACTGAAGCTTTCTTT. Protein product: CASSLEAKMNTEAFF.

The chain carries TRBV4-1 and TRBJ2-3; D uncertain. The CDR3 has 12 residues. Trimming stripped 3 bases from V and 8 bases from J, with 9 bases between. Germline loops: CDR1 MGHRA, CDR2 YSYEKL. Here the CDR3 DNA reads TGCGCCAGCAGCCATGTCCCCGGTACGCAGTATTTT. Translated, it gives CASSHVPGTQYF.

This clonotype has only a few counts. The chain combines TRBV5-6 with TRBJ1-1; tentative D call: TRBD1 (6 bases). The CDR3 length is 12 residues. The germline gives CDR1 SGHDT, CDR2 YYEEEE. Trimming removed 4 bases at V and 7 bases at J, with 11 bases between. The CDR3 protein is CASSRQDNEAFF. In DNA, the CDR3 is TGTGCCAGCAGCAGACAGGACAATGAAGCTTTCTTT.

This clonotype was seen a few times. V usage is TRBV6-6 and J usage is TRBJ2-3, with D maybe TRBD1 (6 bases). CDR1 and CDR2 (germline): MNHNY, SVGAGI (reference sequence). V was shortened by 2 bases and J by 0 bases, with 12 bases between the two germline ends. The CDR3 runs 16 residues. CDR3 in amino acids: CASSYADSTSTDTQYF. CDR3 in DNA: TGTGCCAGCAGTTACGCGGACAGTACTAGCACAGATACGCAGTATTTT.

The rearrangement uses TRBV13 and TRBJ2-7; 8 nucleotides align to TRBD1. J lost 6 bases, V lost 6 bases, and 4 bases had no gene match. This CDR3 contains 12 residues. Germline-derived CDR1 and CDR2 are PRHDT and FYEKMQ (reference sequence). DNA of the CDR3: TGTGCCAGCAGTCAACAGGGGGGCGAGCAGTACTTC. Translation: CASSQQGGEQYF.

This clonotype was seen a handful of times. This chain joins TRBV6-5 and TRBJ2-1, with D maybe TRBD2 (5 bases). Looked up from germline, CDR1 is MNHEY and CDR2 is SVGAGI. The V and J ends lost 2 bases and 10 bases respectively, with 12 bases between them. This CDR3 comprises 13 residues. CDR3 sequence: CASSYGRQREQFF. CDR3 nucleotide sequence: TGTGCCAGCAGTTACGGGAGACAAAGGGAGCAGTTCTTC.

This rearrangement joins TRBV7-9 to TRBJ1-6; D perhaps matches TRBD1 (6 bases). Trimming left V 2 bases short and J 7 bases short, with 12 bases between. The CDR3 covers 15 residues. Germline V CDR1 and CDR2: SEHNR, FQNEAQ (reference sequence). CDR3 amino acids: CASSLLAGENSPLHF. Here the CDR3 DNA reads TGTGCCAGCAGCTTATTAGCAGGGGAGAATTCACCCCTCCACTTT.

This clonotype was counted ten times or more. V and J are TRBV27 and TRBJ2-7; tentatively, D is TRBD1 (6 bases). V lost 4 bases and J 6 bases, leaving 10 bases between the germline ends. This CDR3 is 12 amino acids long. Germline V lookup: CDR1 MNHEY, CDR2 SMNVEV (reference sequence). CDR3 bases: TGTGCCAGCAGTTCCACAGGGACCGAGCAGTACTTC. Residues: CASSSTGTEQYF.

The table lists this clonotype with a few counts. The CDR3 sequence is CASSQDLAGVSPLHF. The CDR3 DNA sequence: TGCGCCAGCAGCCAAGATTTGGCAGGGGTGTCACCCCTCCACTTT. The chain uses TRBV4-1 and TRBJ1-6, with D possibly TRBD1 on 6 matching bases. Between the trimmed V and J ends, which lost 0 bases and 10 bases, there was a span of 13 bases. CDR3 length: 15 residues. Germline CDR1 and CDR2: MGHRA and YSYEKL.